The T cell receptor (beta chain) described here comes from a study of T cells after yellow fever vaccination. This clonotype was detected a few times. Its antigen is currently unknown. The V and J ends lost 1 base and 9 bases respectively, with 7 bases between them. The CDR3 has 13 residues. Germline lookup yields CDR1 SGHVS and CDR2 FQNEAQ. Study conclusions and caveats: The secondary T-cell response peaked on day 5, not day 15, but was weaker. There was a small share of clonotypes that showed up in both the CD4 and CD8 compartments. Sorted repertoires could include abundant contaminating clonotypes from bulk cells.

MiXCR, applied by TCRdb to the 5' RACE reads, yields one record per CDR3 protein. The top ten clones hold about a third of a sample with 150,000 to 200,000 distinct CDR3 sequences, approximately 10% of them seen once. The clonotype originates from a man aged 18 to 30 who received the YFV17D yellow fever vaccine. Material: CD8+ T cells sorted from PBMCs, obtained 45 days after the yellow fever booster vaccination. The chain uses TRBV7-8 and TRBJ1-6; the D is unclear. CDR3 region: CASSLVWGSPLHF. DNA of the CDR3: TGTGCCAGCAGCTTAGTTTGGGGTTCACCCCTCCACTTT.